What follows are 19 T cell receptor beta chains derived from one specimen sequenced in a study of cytomegalovirus exposure and HLA in healthy donors. The PCR employed 60 Vbeta primers together with 13 Jbeta primers. The data were produced by immunoSEQ multiplex PCR, yet TCRdb's version contains in-frame clones alone and is incomplete. The data show about 200,000 clones, with around 83% seen just once and around 2.7% held by the top ten. Sequenced material: PBMCs. These receptors all stem from a woman aged 40 to 55 in good health and CMV-seronegative.

The CDR3 nucleotides read TGCGCCAGCAGCCACCGGGACAAGAACACCGGGGAGCTGTTTTTT. Encoded protein: CASSHRDKNTGELFF. The V gene is TRBV5-1, the J gene TRBJ2-2; TRBD1 might be the D (6 bases). Germline CDR1 is SGHRS and CDR2 is YFSETQ. This CDR3 is 15 amino acids long. The V end was cut by 4 bases, the J end by 1 base, with 11 bases between.

This chain links TRBV27 with TRBJ1-5; the D gene is possibly TRBD1 (6 bases). Trimming removed 2 bases at V and 5 bases at J, with 10 bases between. This CDR3 is built from 14 residues. Germline values: CDR1 MNHEY, CDR2 SMNVEV (reference sequence). For the CDR3, the DNA is TGTGCCAGCAGTTTACGGGGGGCAGATCAGCCCCAGCATTTT. Its translation: CASSLRGADQPQHF.

This chain joins TRBV13 and TRBJ1-2; D is ambiguous. There are 13 residues in the CDR3. Germline V gene data show CDR1 as PRHDT and CDR2 as FYEKMQ (reference sequence). The V end was cut by 3 bases, the J end by 7 bases, with 12 bases between. CDR3 loop: CASSFPNSGGYTF. The CDR3 DNA is TGTGCCAGCAGCTTCCCCAACTCGGGTGGCTACACCTTC.

This chain uses TRBV5-1 with TRBJ1-4; 7 bases line up with TRBD1. Germline CDR1 reads SGHRS; CDR2 reads YFSETQ. V lost 4 bases and J lost 7; bases outside the gene matches: 4. The CDR3 consists of 13 residues. The chain's CDR3 is CASSPEGAEKLFF. The CDR3 DNA follows: TGCGCCAGCAGCCCGGAGGGGGCTGAAAAACTGTTTTTT. Based on the CDR3 plus reference TRBV5-1 and TRBJ1-4, the full variable domain is KAGVTQTPRYLIKTRGQQVTLSCSPISGHRSVSWYQQTPGQGLQFLFEYFSETQRNKGNFPGRFSGRQFSNSRSEMNVSTLELGDSALYLCASSPEGAEKLFFGSGTQLSVL.

The V call is TRBV30, the J call TRBJ2-7; maybe TRBD1 (6 bases). CDR3 length: 13 residues. Germline CDR1 GTSNPN, CDR2 SVGIG (reference sequence). V dropped 5 bases and J dropped 4 bases, with 15 bases sitting between them. The CDR3: CAWDVGQRYEQYF. For the CDR3, the DNA is TGTGCCTGGGATGTCGGACAGAGATACGAGCAGTACTTC. Filled out from reference TRBV30 and TRBJ2-7, the complete variable domain reads SQTIHQWPATLVQPVGSPLSLECTVEGTSNPNLYWYRQAAGRGLQLLFYSVGIGQISSEVPQNLSASRPQDRQFILSSKKLLLSDSGFYLCAWDVGQRYEQYFGPGTRLTVT.

The chain is built from TRBV15 and TRBJ2-2, with D perhaps matching TRBD1 (5 bases). The CDR3 has 14 amino acids. CDR1 is LNHNV and CDR2 is YYDKDF in the germline V gene (reference sequence). Trimming cost V 1 base and J 2 bases, with 5 bases left between them. For the CDR3, the DNA is TGTGCCACCAGCAGAGGGGGCAACACCGGGGAGCTGTTTTTT. This sequence encodes CATSRGGNTGELFF.

The J gene is TRBJ2-7, the V gene TRBV27, with 7 bases fitting TRBD1. The CDR3 spans 15 residues. Germline V lookup: CDR1 MNHEY, CDR2 SMNVEV (reference sequence). Unmatched junction bases numbered 10, after V lost 6 bases and J lost 2 bases. The CDR3 region is CASSRPGQLPYEQYF. Written as DNA, the CDR3 is TGTGCCAGCAGCCGACCGGGACAGTTACCCTACGAGCAGTACTTC.

The V and J genes are TRBV7-3 and TRBJ2-7; 9 bases agree with TRBD2. This CDR3 contains 15 residues. Trimming cost V 4 bases and J 3 bases; bases outside gene matches: 7. Germline V gene lookup returns CDR1 SGHTA and CDR2 FQGTGA. Here the CDR3 reads CASSSASGTHYEQYF. The CDR3 DNA follows: TGTGCCAGCAGCTCAGCTAGCGGGACTCACTACGAGCAGTACTTC.

This clone was seen once. The chain joins TRBV7-9 to TRBJ1-2; 9 bases are a match to TRBD1. V shed 0 bases, J shed 12 bases, and the junction held 2 bases outside the gene matches. The CDR3 length is 12 residues. CDR1 SEHNR and CDR2 FQNEAQ come from the germline V gene (reference sequence). CDR3 loop: CASSLAGQGHTF. CDR3 sequence (DNA): TGTGCCAGCAGCTTAGCGGGACAGGGACACACCTTC.

This clone was counted once. The J gene is TRBJ1-4, the V gene TRBV28, with a weak D call TRBD1 (6 bases). The CDR3 contains 16 residues. CDR1 MDHEN and CDR2 SYDVKM come from the germline V gene. Trimming removed 7 bases at V and 0 bases at J, with 15 bases between. The CDR3 spells CASTTHTGTTNEKLFF. The CDR3 DNA reads TGTGCCAGCACCACCCACACAGGGACAACTAATGAAAAACTGTTTTTT. Using reference TRBV28 and TRBJ1-4 for the parts outside the CDR3, the full variable domain is DVKVTQSSRYLVKRTGEKVFLECVQDMDHENMFWYRQDPGLGLRLIYFSYDVKMKEKGDIPEGYSVSREKKERFSLILESASTNQTSMYLCASTTHTGTTNEKLFFGSGTQLSVL.

The V gene is TRBV18, the J gene TRBJ2-3; D is unclear. The CDR3 extends over 15 amino acids. Germline CDR1 reads KGHSH; CDR2 reads LQKENI. Trimming stripped 2 bases from V and 4 bases from J, with 13 bases between. The CDR3 DNA reads TGTGCCAGCTCACCATCGCTCTCCAGCGCAGATACGCAGTATTTT. As protein: CASSPSLSSADTQYF. The whole variable domain, filled in from reference TRBV18 and TRBJ2-3, reads NAGVMQNPRHLVRRRGQEARLRCSPMKGHSHVYWYRQLPEEGLKFMVYLQKENIIDESGMPKERFSAEFPKEGPSILRIQQVVRGDSAAYFCASSPSLSSADTQYFGPGTRLTVL.

The rearrangement uses TRBV5-1 and TRBJ2-3; the match to TRBD2 covers 12 bases. The CDR3 loop spans 16 amino acids. The trim removed 2 bases at V and 8 bases at J, leaving 9 bases unmatched. Germline CDR1 is SGHRS and CDR2 is YFSETQ. This chain's CDR3 is CASSLQPSGRAGTQYF. In nucleotides, the CDR3 is TGCGCCAGCAGCTTACAACCTAGCGGGAGGGCCGGTACGCAGTATTTT.

The chain employs TRBV5-1 and TRBJ2-1, with TRBD2 matching over 11 bases. Germline trimming cut 3 bases from V and 4 bases from J; bases unmatched to any gene: 12. The CDR3 sequence is 18 residues long. Germline CDR1 is SGHRS and CDR2 is YFSETQ. As DNA, the CDR3 is TGCGCCAGCAGCTACACACTAGCGGGAGACGCCCCTTACAATGAGCAGTTCTTC. This sequence encodes CASSYTLAGDAPYNEQFF.

J is TRBJ2-3 and V is TRBV7-9; TRBD1 matches 7 bases. This CDR3 comprises 14 residues. V shed 3 bases and J 3 bases; nucleotides not matched to a gene: 3. Germline-derived CDR1 and CDR2 are SEHNR and FQNEAQ (reference sequence). The CDR3 coding sequence is TGTGCCAGCAGCTTGAGACAGGGAACAGATACGCAGTATTTT. Residues: CASSLRQGTDTQYF.

The genes are TRBV14 and TRBJ2-2; D is unresolved. The V end lost 3 bases, the J end lost 4 bases, and 3 bases lay between the germline ends. There are 12 residues in the CDR3. Germline CDR1 is SGHDN and CDR2 is FVKESK. CDR3 in DNA: TGTGCCAGCAGCCAGGCCACCGGGGAGCTGTTTTTT. Translating it yields CASSQATGELFF.

This clone was detected a few times. The gene calls are TRBV10-1 and TRBJ2-7; 10 bases line up with TRBD1. The CDR3 covers 15 residues. Germline CDR1 is WNHNN and CDR2 is SYGVQD (reference sequence). V shed 2 bases and J 3 bases; nucleotides not matched to a gene: 4. The CDR3 is CASSEPGQGFYEQYF. The CDR3 coding sequence is TGCGCCAGCAGTGAGCCGGGACAGGGGTTCTACGAGCAGTACTTC.

The gene calls are TRBV4-1 and TRBJ2-7, with 10 bases aligning to TRBD2. The CDR3 is made up of 16 amino acids. Looked up from germline, CDR1 is MGHRA and CDR2 is YSYEKL. Trimming removed 4 bases from V and 5 bases from J; junction bases left unmatched: 11. CDR3 in DNA: TGCGCCAGCAGCCTCTCCCCTAGCGGGAGATCCCACGAGCAGTACTTC. Encoded protein: CASSLSPSGRSHEQYF.

The rearrangement uses TRBV5-4 and TRBJ2-2; no clear D. The V and J ends lost 0 bases and 1 base respectively, with 7 bases between them. This CDR3 spans 15 amino acids. Germline V gives CDR1 SGHNT, CDR2 YYREEE (reference sequence). CDR3 nucleotides: TGTGCCAGCAGCTTGGCAAGGAGGAACACCGGGGAGCTGTTTTTT. Protein product: CASSLARRNTGELFF.

The chain carries TRBV4-2 and TRBJ1-2; 9 positions match TRBD1. This CDR3 contains 14 residues. Trimming cost V 1 base and J 5 bases; bases outside gene matches: 2. Germline V CDR1 and CDR2: LGHNA, YNFKEQ. The chain's CDR3 is CASSQAGTGYGYTF. For the CDR3, the DNA is TGTGCCAGCAGCCAAGCCGGGACAGGGTATGGCTACACCTTC.